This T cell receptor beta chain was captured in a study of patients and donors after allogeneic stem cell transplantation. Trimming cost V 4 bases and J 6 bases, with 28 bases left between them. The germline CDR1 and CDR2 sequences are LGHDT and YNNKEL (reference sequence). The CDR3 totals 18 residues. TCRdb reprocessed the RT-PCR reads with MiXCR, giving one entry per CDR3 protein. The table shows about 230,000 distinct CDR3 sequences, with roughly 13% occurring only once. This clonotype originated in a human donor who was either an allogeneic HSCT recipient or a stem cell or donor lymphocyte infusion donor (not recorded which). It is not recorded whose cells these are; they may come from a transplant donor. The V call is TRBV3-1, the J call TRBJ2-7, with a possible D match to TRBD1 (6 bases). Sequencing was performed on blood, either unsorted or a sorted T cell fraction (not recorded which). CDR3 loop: CASSRLGAIQGPRGEQYF. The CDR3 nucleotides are TGTGCCAGCAGCCGCCTAGGGGCCATACAGGGCCCCCGAGGCGAGCAGTACTTC.